This T cell receptor (beta chain) was obtained from a study of T-cell reconstitution after alpha-beta-depleted transplantation in children. Study-wide results and limits: Newly made T cells mostly supplied T-cell counts and diversity one year after transplant.

This clonotype has just a few counts. Its antigen is currently unknown. The length of the CDR3 is 13 residues. Germline values: CDR1 DFQATT, CDR2 SNEGSKA (reference sequence). With 2 bases removed from V and 3 bases from J, the gap between germline ends came to 10 bases. The authors prepared the TCRbeta library with unique molecular identifiers. A single record per CDR3 protein comes from TCRdb applying MiXCR to the PCR reads. The sample shows 550,000 to 600,000 distinct CDR3 sequences, 23% of them seen only once. Here the sequenced sample was PBMCs, mostly from graft donor cells, taken 360 days after TCRalphabeta/CD19-depleted stem cell transplant. The sequence was obtained from a boy younger than two who had a stem cell transplant for acute myeloid leukemia, so the T cells may come from the graft donor. This rearrangement joins TRBV20-1 to TRBJ1-2; no clear D gene. CDR3 bases: TGCAGTGCTAGATCTGGAGGTTACTATGGCTACACCTTC. Residues: CSARSGGYYGYTF.